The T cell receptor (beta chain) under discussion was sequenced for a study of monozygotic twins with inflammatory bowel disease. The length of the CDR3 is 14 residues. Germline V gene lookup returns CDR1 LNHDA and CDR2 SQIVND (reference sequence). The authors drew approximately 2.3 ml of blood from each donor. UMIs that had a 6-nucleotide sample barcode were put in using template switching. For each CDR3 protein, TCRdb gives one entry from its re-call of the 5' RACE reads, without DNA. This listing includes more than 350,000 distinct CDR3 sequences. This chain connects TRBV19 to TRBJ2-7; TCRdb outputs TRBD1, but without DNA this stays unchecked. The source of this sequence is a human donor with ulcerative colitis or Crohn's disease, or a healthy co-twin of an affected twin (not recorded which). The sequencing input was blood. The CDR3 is CASSSQWAAYEQYF. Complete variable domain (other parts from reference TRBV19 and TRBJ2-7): DGGITQSPKYLFRKEGQNVTLSCEQNLNHDAMYWYRQDPGQGLRLIYYSQIVNDFQKGDIAEGYSVSREKKESFPLTVTSAQKNPTAFYLCASSSQWAAYEQYFGPGTRLTVT.